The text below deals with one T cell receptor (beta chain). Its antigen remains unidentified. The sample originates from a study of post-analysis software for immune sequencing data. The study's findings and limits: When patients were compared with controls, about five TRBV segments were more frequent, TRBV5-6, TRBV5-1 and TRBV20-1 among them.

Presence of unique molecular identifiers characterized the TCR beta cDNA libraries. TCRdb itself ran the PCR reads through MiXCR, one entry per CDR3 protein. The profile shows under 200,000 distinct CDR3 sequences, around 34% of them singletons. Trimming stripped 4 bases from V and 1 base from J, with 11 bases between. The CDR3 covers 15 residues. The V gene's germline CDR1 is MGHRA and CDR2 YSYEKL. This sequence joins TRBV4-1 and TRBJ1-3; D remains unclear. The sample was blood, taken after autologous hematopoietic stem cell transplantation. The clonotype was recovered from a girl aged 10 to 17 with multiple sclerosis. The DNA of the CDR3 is TGCGCCAGCAGCCGCGGGAGGGAATCTGGAAACACCATATATTTT. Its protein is CASSRGRESGNTIYF.